This passage covers 27 T cell receptor beta chains from one sample sequenced in a study of cytomegalovirus exposure and HLA in healthy donors. In the PCR, 60 Vbeta and 13 Jbeta primers were used. Measured with immunoSEQ multiplex PCR; TCRdb has only the in-frame clones, and not every one. The sample contains 150,000 or so clones, roughly 79% of which appear only once. Specimen: PBMCs. These TCRs come from a woman in her forties or fifties in good health and CMV-seropositive.

The chain employs TRBV19 and TRBJ1-1; D call uncertain. V dropped 9 bases and J dropped 0 bases, with 17 bases sitting between them. The CDR3 has 15 residues. Germline CDR1 and CDR2: LNHDA and SQIVND (reference sequence). The CDR3 coding sequence is TGTGCCAGCCACTCGATCCCACAGATGAACACTGAAGCTTTCTTT. This sequence encodes CASHSIPQMNTEAFF.

The V call is TRBV10-3, the J call TRBJ2-7; TRBD2 is a possible D gene (6 bases). Germline V gene lookup returns CDR1 ENHRY and CDR2 SYGVKD. V was shortened by 6 bases and J by 4 bases, with 19 bases between the two germline ends. The CDR3 covers 15 residues. DNA of the CDR3: TGTGCCATCAGGGTTAGTCCGGGACTGACGTACGAGCAGTACTTC. Residues: CAIRVSPGLTYEQYF.

This chain joins TRBV7-6 and TRBJ2-7; 7 bases are shared with TRBD1. Trimming at V came to 5 bases and at J to 3 bases, leaving 7 bases not matched to a gene. In germline, CDR1 is SGHVS, CDR2 FNYEAQ. The CDR3 is made up of 14 amino acids. The CDR3 sequence is CASSPNRGSYEQYF. CDR3 bases: TGTGCCAGCAGCCCAAACAGGGGCAGCTACGAGCAGTACTTC.

The chain uses TRBV9 and TRBJ1-2; no firm D call. Germline CDR1 reads SGDLS; CDR2 reads YYNGEE. The V gene lost 5 bases and the J gene lost 8 bases, with 4 bases spanning the gap. This CDR3 is 9 amino acids long. The CDR3 is CASSPGYTF. CDR3 DNA sequence: TGTGCCAGCAGTCCGGGCTACACCTTC.

In its sample, this clone was seen a few times. The chain employs TRBV9 and TRBJ2-1; 10 nucleotides match TRBD2. Losses at the gene ends were 5 bases for V and 0 bases for J; bases not matched to a gene: 2. The CDR3 has 15 residues. Looked up from germline, CDR1 is SGDLS and CDR2 is YYNGEE. CDR3 protein: CASSPSGSSYNEQFF. DNA of the CDR3: TGTGCCAGCAGTCCTAGCGGGAGCTCCTACAATGAGCAGTTCTTC.

In DNA form, the CDR3 reads TGTGCCAGCAGTTACGACCGGGACGGGGGGACCCAGTACTTC. Amino acids: CASSYDRDGGTQYF. The rearrangement links TRBV2 to TRBJ2-5; weak D call: TRBD2 (6 bases). This CDR3 has 14 residues. V dropped 5 bases and J dropped 7 bases, with 17 bases sitting between them. Germline V lookup: CDR1 SNHLY, CDR2 FYNNEI.

Remarks on this clone: The CDR3 does not close with the conserved phenylalanine or tryptophan, likely indicating a read error. This chain links TRBV2 with TRBJ1-2; weak D call: TRBD1 (5 bases). Trimming shortened V by 8 bases and J by 4 bases, and 20 bases separated the two germline ends. From germline, CDR1 is SNHLY and CDR2 FYNNEI. CDR3 length: 15 residues. The CDR3, as DNA: TGTGCCAGCTCTTCCCAGCCCAGGGAAACCTATGGCTACACCTCC. Protein: CASSSQPRETYGYTS.

The chain couples TRBV6-1 to TRBJ1-2; 10 bases map to TRBD1. Germline V CDR1 and CDR2: MNHNS, SASEGT. The CDR3 contains 14 residues. Losses at the gene ends were 6 bases for V and 7 bases for J; bases not matched to a gene: 8. For the CDR3, the DNA is TGTGCCAGCAGGAGGGACAGGGGCGATGGTGGCTACACCTTC. Its protein is CASRRDRGDGGYTF.

V usage is TRBV4-1 and J usage is TRBJ2-3, with TRBD1 identical over 8 bases. The CDR3 consists of 14 residues. CDR1 is MGHRA, CDR2 YSYEKL, per germline. The junction had 3 bases not matched to a gene; V was cut back by 4 bases and J by 3 bases. The CDR3: CASSRGQVTDTQYF. In nucleotides, the CDR3 is TGCGCCAGCAGCCGGGGACAGGTGACAGATACGCAGTATTTT.

The chain has TRBV13 and TRBJ2-7, with 7 positions matching TRBD1. Trimming cost V 4 bases and J 2 bases; bases outside gene matches: 5. Germline CDR1 PRHDT, CDR2 FYEKMQ (reference sequence). The CDR3 loop spans 14 amino acids. CDR3 in amino acids: CASSSGQKTYEQYF. The CDR3 region has the DNA TGTGCCAGCAGCTCGGGACAGAAAACCTACGAGCAGTACTTC.

This chain connects TRBV28 to TRBJ1-5, with D perhaps TRBD1 (5 bases). CDR3 length equals 14 residues. Looked up from germline, CDR1 is MDHEN and CDR2 is SYDVKM. Trimming took 3 bases from V and 7 from J, leaving 13 bases between them. The DNA for the CDR3 is TGTGCCAGCAGTTTGGGGGGTTTTGGACAGCCCCAGCATTTT. It is translated as CASSLGGFGQPQHF.

V is TRBV9 and J is TRBJ2-7, with TRBD1 matching over 10 bases. The V gene's germline CDR1 is SGDLS and CDR2 YYNGEE. The J segment lost 6 bases and the V segment lost 0 bases, leaving 3 bases of the junction unmatched. The CDR3 contains 14 residues. CDR3 protein: CASSVGQGAFEQYF. In nucleotides, the CDR3 is TGTGCCAGCAGCGTAGGACAGGGGGCATTCGAGCAGTACTTC.

V gene TRBV13 combines with J gene TRBJ1-3, with D possibly TRBD1 on 6 matching bases. Germline loops: CDR1 PRHDT, CDR2 FYEKMQ (reference sequence). The CDR3 has 14 amino acids. V was clipped by 3 bases and J by 4 bases, with 10 bases between them. The CDR3 here is CASSFRQAGNTIYF. The CDR3 DNA reads as TGTGCCAGCAGCTTCCGACAGGCCGGAAACACCATATATTTT.

In this sample, this clone turned up a few times. The genes are TRBV5-6 and TRBJ2-7; D perhaps matches TRBD2 (5 bases). This CDR3 region has 19 residues. From germline, CDR1 is SGHDT and CDR2 YYEEEE. V shed 0 bases and J shed 0 bases, with 22 bases lying between them. CDR3 DNA: TGTGCCAGCAGCTTGGCCTCGGAGTTCGTCACGGGATTCTCCTACGAGCAGTACTTC. Translating it yields CASSLASEFVTGFSYEQYF.

The genes are TRBV4-1 and TRBJ2-1, with 9 bases aligning to TRBD2. CDR3 length: 15 residues. Germline CDR1 and CDR2: MGHRA and YSYEKL. V shed 4 bases, J shed 0 bases, and the junction held 1 base outside the gene matches. The CDR3 protein is CASSLSGSSYNEQFF. The CDR3 nucleotides read TGCGCCAGCAGCCTTAGCGGGAGCTCCTACAATGAGCAGTTCTTC.

The chain employs TRBV9 and TRBJ1-2, with D perhaps matching TRBD1 (5 bases). The germline V gene encodes CDR1 SGDLS and CDR2 YYNGEE. This CDR3 has 14 amino acids. V was cut by 0 bases and J by 8 bases, with 14 bases left in between. CDR3 sequence (DNA): TGTGCCAGCAGCGTAGCAGGGACTGGAGGAGGCTACACCTTC. The encoded protein is CASSVAGTGGGYTF.

V is TRBV2 and J is TRBJ2-7; 13 nucleotides agree with TRBD2. CDR3 length: 16 residues. Per germline, CDR1 SNHLY and CDR2 FYNNEI. After removal of 6 bases from V and 5 bases from J, the junction contained 10 bases not matched to a gene. The CDR3 nucleotides are TGTGCCAGCAGAAGGACTAGCGGGGGCGCCGGACACGAGCAGTACTTC. Amino acids: CASRRTSGGAGHEQYF.

J is TRBJ2-1 and V is TRBV5-4, with 7 bases fitting TRBD2. The V gene end was trimmed by 2 bases and the J gene end by 8 bases; junction bases not matched to a gene: 7. The CDR3 spans 14 residues. CDR1 is SGHNT, CDR2 YYREEE, per germline (reference sequence). The DNA for the CDR3 is TGTGCCAGCAGCTTCCCGCTCAGCGGGGATGAGCAGTTCTTC. Translation gives CASSFPLSGDEQFF. The entire variable domain, with the rest obtained from reference TRBV5-4 and TRBJ2-1, is as follows: ETGVTQSPTHLIKTRGQQVTLRCSSQSGHNTVSWYQQALGQGPQFIFQYYREEENGRGNFPPRFSGLQFPNYSSELNVNALELDDSALYLCASSFPLSGDEQFFGPGTRLTVL.

The CDR3 loop reads CASTRTSESDTQYF. The CDR3 nucleotides read TGTGCCAGTACCCGGACTAGCGAATCAGATACGCAGTATTTT. The V gene is TRBV19, the J gene TRBJ2-3; 9 nucleotides line up with TRBD2. The V and J ends lost 7 bases and 4 bases, in that order; junction bases with no gene match: 6. Germline V CDR1 and CDR2: LNHDA, SQIVND (reference sequence). The CDR3 covers 14 residues.

The gene calls are TRBV11-2 and TRBJ1-2, with TRBD1 matching 8 bases. Germline CDR1 SGHAT, CDR2 FQNNGV. This CDR3 is 15 amino acids long. V was pared by 1 base and J by 3 bases, with 4 bases of the junction left unmatched. CDR3 in DNA: TGTGCCAGCAGCTTAGGCTCGACAGGGGACTATGGCTACACCTTC. Translated: CASSLGSTGDYGYTF.

In this sample, this clone turned up a few times. The chain couples TRBV5-1 to TRBJ2-7; TRBD1 agrees at 9 bases. The junction had 5 bases not matched to a gene; V was cut back by 2 bases and J by 2 bases. In germline, CDR1 is SGHRS, CDR2 YFSETQ. The CDR3 loop spans 15 amino acids. The CDR3 here is CASSFETGGTYEQYF. The CDR3 nucleotides are TGCGCCAGCAGCTTCGAAACAGGGGGCACCTACGAGCAGTACTTC.

The genes are TRBV28 and TRBJ1-4, with D tentatively TRBD1 (6 bases). The CDR3 consists of 17 residues. Trimming cost V 5 bases and J 3 bases, with 19 bases left between them. Germline lookup yields CDR1 MDHEN and CDR2 SYDVKM. CDR3 nucleotide sequence: TGTGCCAGCAGTCCCGGAGGCGGGGGGCGGGCTAATGAAAAACTGTTTTTT. Its translation is CASSPGGGGRANEKLFF.

The chain employs TRBV7-9 and TRBJ2-2, with D tentatively TRBD2 (5 bases). This CDR3 comprises 15 residues. Per germline, CDR1 SEHNR and CDR2 FQNEAQ (reference sequence). Trimming removed 10 bases from V and 1 base from J, with 16 bases in between. CDR3 loop: CATGSGVGNTGELFF. CDR3 nucleotides: TGTGCCACCGGGTCCGGGGTTGGGAACACCGGGGAGCTGTTTTTT.

V gene TRBV11-2 combines with J gene TRBJ2-7; possible D gene TRBD2, 5 bases. The CDR3 spans 13 residues. Germline V gene lookup returns CDR1 SGHAT and CDR2 FQNNGV. V was pared by 4 bases and J by 0 bases, with 7 bases between. CDR3 in DNA: TGTGCCAGCAGCTACGGGGTCTCCTACGAGCAGTACTTC. This gives the protein CASSYGVSYEQYF.

The chain joins TRBV7-9 to TRBJ2-6; D unresolved. Germline V gives CDR1 SEHNR, CDR2 FQNEAQ (reference sequence). Trimming stripped 10 bases from V and 0 bases from J, with 13 bases between. The CDR3 contains 15 residues. This CDR3 reads CANREESSGANVLTF. CDR3 DNA sequence: TGTGCCAACAGAGAGGAGTCCTCTGGGGCCAACGTCCTGACTTTC.

For this clone: A much larger clone differs by one base, so this may be a read error. The chain employs TRBV4-3 and TRBJ1-1; a weak D match, TRBD1 (5 bases). V gave up 0 bases and J gave up 3 bases, with 5 bases separating them. CDR3 size: 13 residues. The V gene's germline CDR1 is LGHNA and CDR2 YSLEER. The CDR3 bases are TGCGCCAGCAGCCAAGACAGGGACACTGAAGCTTTCTTT. Protein sequence: CASSQDRDTEAFF.

The chain has TRBV6-5 and TRBJ2-7; D unclear. Germline assignment: CDR1 MNHEY and CDR2 SVGAGI. This CDR3 comprises 12 residues. V lost 5 bases and J lost 0, with 5 bases in between. In DNA form, the CDR3 reads TGTGCCAGCAGTCCCAACTCCTACGAGCAGTACTTC. It codes for CASSPNSYEQYF.